Listed here are 18 T cell receptor beta chains from one sample, sequenced in a study of cytomegalovirus exposure and HLA in healthy donors. The PCR contained 60 Vbeta and 13 Jbeta primers. Profiled with immunoSEQ multiplex PCR; TCRdb holds only in-frame clones, not every one. The sample records 140,000 to 150,000 clones, around 80% being singletons. The sample comprised PBMCs. The origin of the receptors is a middle-aged man in good health and CMV-seronegative.

The V and J genes are TRBV28 and TRBJ2-7; 9 positions match TRBD1. The CDR3 is 14 residues long. In germline, CDR1 is MDHEN, CDR2 SYDVKM. After removal of 5 bases from V and 2 bases from J, the junction contained 4 bases not matched to a gene. The CDR3 region is CASSPDRGAYEQYF. CDR3 in DNA: TGTGCCAGCAGTCCCGACAGGGGGGCCTACGAGCAGTACTTC.

The chain joins TRBV5-8 to TRBJ2-5; TRBD1 agrees at 8 bases. Germline V gives CDR1 SGHTS, CDR2 YDEGEE. The CDR3 is 14 amino acids. The V gene end was trimmed by 2 bases and the J gene end by 5 bases; junction bases not matched to a gene: 5. DNA for the CDR3: TGTGCCAGCAGCTTCGGACAGGGTGGGGAGACCCAGTACTTC. Translated, it gives CASSFGQGGETQYF.

The chain recombines TRBV29-1 with TRBJ2-5, with D possibly TRBD1 on 6 matching bases. The DNA end favors TRBJ2-7, so the J call may be wrong. CDR3 size: 12 residues. In germline, CDR1 is SQVTM, CDR2 ANQGSEA. The CDR3 DNA reads TGCAGCGTTCGGACAGTGCGCTACGAGCAGTACTTC. Its protein product is CSVRTVRYEQYF.

Points on this clone: At one end, the junction sequence differs from germline, possibly due to a read error. J is TRBJ2-3 and V is TRBV7-3, with D tentatively TRBD1 (5 bases). Per the germline V gene, CDR1 is SGHTA and CDR2 is FQGTGA. This CDR3 has 17 residues. DNA for the CDR3: TGTTCCAGCAGCTTAATCCGACAGCACGGCCTCACAGATACGCAGTATTTT. Protein sequence: CSSSLIRQHGLTDTQYF.

This clone appeared a single time. This rearrangement joins TRBV4-1 to TRBJ2-7; weak D call: TRBD1 (6 bases). V shed 0 bases and J shed 0 bases, with 12 bases lying between them. This CDR3 is built from 16 residues. The germline V gene has CDR1 MGHRA and CDR2 YSYEKL. CDR3 DNA: TGCGCCAGCAGCCAAGAGGGTCAGGGGAGCTCCTACGAGCAGTACTTC. This codes for CASSQEGQGSSYEQYF.

The CDR3 is CASSPRTSGGFIEQFF. CDR3 in DNA: TGTGCCAGCAGCCCCCGGACTAGCGGGGGCTTTATTGAGCAGTTCTTC. This sequence joins TRBV13 and TRBJ2-1; TRBD2 aligns across 13 bases. V lost 5 bases to trimming and J lost 9 bases; unmatched junction nucleotides: 10. The germline CDR1 and CDR2 sequences are PRHDT and FYEKMQ (reference sequence). The CDR3 runs to 16 residues. Full variable domain (missing parts from reference TRBV13 and TRBJ2-1): AAGVIQSPRHLIKEKRETATLKCYPIPRHDTVYWYQQGPGQDPQFLISFYEKMQSDKGSIPDRFSAQQFSDYHSELNMSSLELGDSALYFCASSPRTSGGFIEQFFGPGTRLTVL.

The V gene is TRBV4-1, the J gene TRBJ1-5; D unclear. V was pared by 0 bases and J by 7 bases, with 16 bases between. The CDR3 covers 16 residues. Germline V gives CDR1 MGHRA, CDR2 YSYEKL. The CDR3 reads CASSQEGYSPFQPQHF. The CDR3, as DNA: TGCGCCAGCAGCCAAGAAGGATACAGCCCCTTCCAGCCCCAGCATTTT.

The rearrangement uses TRBV10-2 and TRBJ2-3, with 12 bases identical to TRBD2. The ends lost 5 bases at V and 5 bases at J; junction bases unmatched: 5. The CDR3 length is 15 residues. CDR1 is WSHSY, CDR2 SAAADI, per germline. CDR3 loop: CASSTSSGRGDTQYF. The DNA for the CDR3 is TGCGCCAGCAGTACCTCTAGCGGGAGGGGAGATACGCAGTATTTT.

The rearrangement links TRBV2 to TRBJ2-3; 8 nucleotides match TRBD2. CDR1 and CDR2 from the germline V gene are SNHLY and FYNNEI. V was clipped by 8 bases and J by 5 bases; unmatched bases: 21. The CDR3 sequence is 18 residues long. DNA of the CDR3: TGTGCCAGCTTCCCAAGGGGACGTACGGGAGGGAAAGGAGATACGCAGTATTTT. Its protein is CASFPRGRTGGKGDTQYF.

This chain connects TRBV7-9 to TRBJ2-1; 12 bases fit TRBD2. Germline values: CDR1 SEHNR, CDR2 FQNEAQ (reference sequence). This CDR3 has 17 amino acids. With V trimmed by 0 bases and J by 8 bases, 8 bases remained unmatched. CDR3 sequence: CASSLAASGRAGDEQFF. The DNA for the CDR3 is TGTGCCAGCAGCTTAGCTGCTAGCGGGAGGGCCGGCGATGAGCAGTTCTTC.

The rearrangement links TRBV2 to TRBJ2-3, with D unresolved. The V gene's germline CDR1 is SNHLY and CDR2 FYNNEI. The CDR3 spans 14 residues. Deletions cut 6 bases from V and 4 bases from J, with 14 bases between. The CDR3 DNA reads as TGTGCCAGCAGGCGGATTAGTAACGCAGATACGCAGTATTTT. Encoded protein: CASRRISNADTQYF.

The rearrangement links TRBV11-3 to TRBJ2-5; 14 bases map to TRBD2. The CDR3 spans 15 residues. Trimming removed 5 bases from V and 4 bases from J; junction bases left unmatched: 3. Germline V gene lookup returns CDR1 SGHNT and CDR2 YENEEA. As DNA, the CDR3 is TGTGCCAGCAGCCCGACTAGCGGGAGGGTAGAGACCCAGTACTTC. As protein: CASSPTSGRVETQYF. The full variable domain, completed using reference TRBV11-3 and TRBJ2-5, is EAGVVQSPRYKIIEKKQPVAFWCNPISGHNTLYWYLQNLGQGPELLIRYENEEAVDDSQLPKDRFSAERLKGVDSTLKIQPAELGDSAVYLCASSPTSGRVETQYFGPGTRLLVL.

Only one count was recorded for this clone. The chain combines TRBV2 with TRBJ2-7; D is perhaps TRBD1 (5 bases). V was trimmed by 7 bases and J by 2 bases, leaving 15 bases between them. The CDR3 contains 14 residues. Germline CDR1 SNHLY, CDR2 FYNNEI. The CDR3 DNA follows: TGTGCCAGCAAGTCGGGCAGGGCTACCTACGAGCAGTACTTC. It specifies CASKSGRATYEQYF.

This clone was counted only a few times. The chain has TRBV11-2 and TRBJ2-3; D remains unclear. This CDR3 has 14 residues. Germline V CDR1 and CDR2: SGHAT, FQNNGV. V lost 2 bases and J lost 2, with 8 bases in between. As DNA, the CDR3 is TGTGCCAGCAGCTTATCCTTGGCCACAGATACGCAGTATTTT. Protein: CASSLSLATDTQYF.

This clone occurred a few times. Distinct nucleotide sequences in the sample also encode this CDR3. The chain uses TRBV4-1 and TRBJ1-1; tentative D call: TRBD1 (6 bases). The CDR3 loop spans 13 amino acids. Between the trimmed V and J ends, which lost 0 bases and 4 bases, there was a span of 6 bases. Germline V lookup: CDR1 MGHRA, CDR2 YSYEKL. The CDR3 sequence: CASSQDRGTEAFF. CDR3 DNA sequence: TGCGCCAGCAGCCAAGACAGGGGCACTGAAGCTTTCTTT.

The chain recombines TRBV9 with TRBJ2-3; 10 positions match TRBD2. The CDR3 spans 18 residues. Per germline, CDR1 SGDLS and CDR2 YYNGEE. The V gene end was trimmed by 3 bases and the J gene end by 2 bases; junction bases not matched to a gene: 12. CDR3 bases: TGTGCCAGCAGCGGGGGCCAGCGGGGGGGACGAGTCACAGATACGCAGTATTTT. Translation: CASSGGQRGGRVTDTQYF.

V usage is TRBV10-3 and J usage is TRBJ2-1; 8 bases map to TRBD2. Germline-derived CDR1 and CDR2 are ENHRY and SYGVKD. The CDR3 loop spans 18 amino acids. The trim removed 2 bases at V and 0 bases at J, leaving 9 bases unmatched. The CDR3 reads CAISEPSWAGGSYNEQFF. Written as DNA, the CDR3 is TGTGCCATCAGTGAGCCTTCCTGGGCGGGGGGCTCCTACAATGAGCAGTTCTTC.

V is TRBV2 and J is TRBJ2-7; 7 nucleotides align to TRBD1. Germline V gene data show CDR1 as SNHLY and CDR2 as FYNNEI. The CDR3 sequence is 15 residues long. V lost 10 bases, J lost 5 bases, and 17 bases stayed unmatched. In nucleotides, the CDR3 is TGTGCCACGCAGGGGGTTGCGGTGTTAGGGAACGAGCAGTACTTC. Translating gives CATQGVAVLGNEQYF.